A selection of T cell receptor beta chains follows, all from one sample in a study of cytomegalovirus exposure and HLA in healthy donors. The table came from immunoSEQ multiplex PCR; TCRdb's copy has only in-frame clones and leaves some out. The table has under 110,000 clones, about three quarters seen once; the top ten hold around 5.8%. Sequenced input: PBMCs. These TCRs come from a woman between 50 and 59 years old in good health and CMV-seropositive. The CDR3 runs from the conserved cysteine through the conserved F or W. The order of the fields is clone size, J gene, D gene, V gene, CDR3 DNA, CDR3 protein. D genes are given only for firm matches. Clone size appears in some rows only: once, few, many, or a class for an expanded clone.

>once|TRBJ1-2|NA|TRBV7-2
TGTGCCAGCAGCTTAGCTAAGGGAGAGTCTTGGGGCTACACCTTC
CASSLAKGESWGYTF
>NA|TRBJ1-1|NA|TRBV6-5
TGTGCCAGCAGTTACGGGGCAGTTTCTACTGAAGCTTTCTTT
CASSYGAVSTEAFF
>NA|TRBJ1-4|TRBD1|TRBV18
TGTGCCAGCTCGCCCCAACGGACAGGGGGGGGGCGGCTGTTTTTT
CASSPQRTGGGRLFF
>NA|TRBJ2-7|NA|TRBV7-3
TGTGCCAGCAGCCGACAAGGAGGCTTAACCTACGAGCAGTACTTC
CASSRQGGLTYEQYF
>NA|TRBJ1-5|NA|TRBV2
TGTGCCAGCAGTGAAGTGCCAGGGAATAATCAGCCCCAGCATTTT
CASSEVPGNNQPQHF
>NA|TRBJ2-1|NA|TRBV5-1
TGCGCCAGCAGCTTGGAGGACAGATTCTACAATGAGCAGTTCTTC
CASSLEDRFYNEQFF
>NA|TRBJ2-1|NA|TRBV7-7
TGTGCTAGCAGCCCCCGGGACTTTCAGGGGGACCCCTACAATGAGCAGTTCTTC
CASSPRDFQGDPYNEQFF
>NA|TRBJ1-2|NA|TRBV5-4
TGTGCCAGCAGCTTGGGCAGGGCGAGATATGGCTACACCTTC
CASSLGRARYGYTF
>NA|TRBJ1-2|NA|TRBV7-3
TGTGCCAGCAGCCCGAGTCCAGGCTATGGCTACACCTTC
CASSPSPGYGYTF
>NA|TRBJ2-5|TRBD2|TRBV5-1
TGCGCCAGCAGCTTGTTTAGCGGGGGCCTTCCCGAGACCCAGTACTTC
CASSLFSGGLPETQYF
>NA|TRBJ2-5|TRBD2|TRBV2
TGTGCCAGCAGTGAAGCGCGGGGGGGCCAAGAGACCCAGTACTTC
CASSEARGGQETQYF
>NA|TRBJ1-1|TRBD1|TRBV4-2
TGTGCCAGCAGCCAAGTTGGCAGACAGGGGACTGAAGCTTTCTTT
CASSQVGRQGTEAFF
>once|TRBJ2-1|NA|TRBV9
TGTGCCAGCAGCGTCGCAGGGGAAGCCTACAATGAGCAGTTCTTC
CASSVAGEAYNEQFF
>NA|TRBJ2-7|TRBD1|TRBV19
TGTGCCAGTAGTATACGTATCGGGACAGGGGTATCCTACGAGCAGTACTTC
CASSIRIGTGVSYEQYF